This section outlines one TCR beta chain sequence together with its context. Its antigen is unknown. The table came from immunoSEQ multiplex PCR; TCRdb's copy has only in-frame clones and leaves some out. The repertoire holds 95,000 to 100,000 clones, with 86% as singletons. This sample was included in a study of T cell responses to AZD1222 COVID-19 vaccine. Study outcomes and limitations: Mostly white British, mostly female donors; authors suggested clonal diversity may be underestimated. Nearly half of unique spike-specific TCRs reportedly avoided B.1.351 and B.1.1.7 mutated regions. Spike as a whole was targeted by vaccine-associated CD4 TCRs, dominant at 160-218 and 743-854. Baseline seropositivity characterized only 5 to 7 AZD1222 recipients.

Sequencing used peripheral blood, obtained on day 0 of AZD1222 vaccination. The receptor was isolated from an adult in good health.

The CDR3 nucleotides read TGTGCCAGCAGCTCCGCCCCTACGGGCGAGCAGTACTTC. It specifies CASSSAPTGEQYF. The chain uses TRBV7-3 and TRBJ2-7; D gene uncertain. Germline loops: CDR1 SGHTA, CDR2 FQGTGA. Trimming pared 4 bases from V and 6 bases from J, leaving 13 bases between. The CDR3 runs to 13 residues.